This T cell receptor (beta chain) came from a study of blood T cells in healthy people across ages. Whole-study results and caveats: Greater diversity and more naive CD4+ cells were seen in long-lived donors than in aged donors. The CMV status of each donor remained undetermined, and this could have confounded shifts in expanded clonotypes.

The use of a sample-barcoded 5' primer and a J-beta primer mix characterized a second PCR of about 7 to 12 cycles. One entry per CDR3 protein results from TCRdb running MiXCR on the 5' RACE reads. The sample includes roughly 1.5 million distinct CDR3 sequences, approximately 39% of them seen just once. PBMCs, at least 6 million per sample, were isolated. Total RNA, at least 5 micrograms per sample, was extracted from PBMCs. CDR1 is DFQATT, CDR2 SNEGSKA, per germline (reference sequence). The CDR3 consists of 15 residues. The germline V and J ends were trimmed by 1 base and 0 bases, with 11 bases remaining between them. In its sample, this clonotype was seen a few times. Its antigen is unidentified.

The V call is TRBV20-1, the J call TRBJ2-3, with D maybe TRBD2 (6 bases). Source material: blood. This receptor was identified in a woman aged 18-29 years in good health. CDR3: CSARGKEGSTDTQYF. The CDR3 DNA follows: TGCAGTGCTAGAGGAAAGGAGGGTAGCACAGATACGCAGTATTTT.